The 9 T cell receptor beta chains presented below share a single source sample, sequenced in a study of CD8 T cells in ankylosing spondylitis. Overall study findings and caveats: A TCR beta motif of eight or nine highly homologous variants seemed to mark ankylosing spondylitis blood.

TCRdb itself ran the 5' RACE reads through MiXCR, one entry per CDR3 protein. The sample yields a few hundred thousand distinct CDR3 sequences, around 22% seen once. Antigens for these TCRs are unknown. Sequenced sample: blood, either unsorted or a sorted T cell fraction (not recorded which). These receptors were collected from a male donor with ankylosing spondylitis.

In its sample, this clonotype was seen a few times. The V gene is TRBV5-5, the J gene TRBJ2-1, with TRBD1 matching over 8 bases. This CDR3 is 16 amino acids long. Germline assignment: CDR1 SGHKS and CDR2 YYEKEE (reference sequence). V lost 4 bases, J lost 7 bases, and 13 bases stayed unmatched. CDR3 sequence reads: CASSKRDRNRENEQFF. DNA for the CDR3: TGTGCCAGCAGCAAGAGGGACAGGAATAGGGAAAATGAGCAGTTCTTC.

In this sample, this clonotype turned up a few times. V is TRBV20-1 and J is TRBJ1-5; 10 bases are a match to TRBD1. The CDR3 is made up of 17 amino acids. V was clipped by 4 bases and J by 3 bases; unmatched bases: 12. The germline CDR1 and CDR2 sequences are DFQATT and SNEGSKA (reference sequence). The chain's CDR3 is CSAKSILGQGDNQPQHF. In nucleotides, the CDR3 is TGCAGTGCTAAAAGCATTCTCGGACAGGGGGACAATCAGCCCCAGCATTTT.

This clonotype was seen a few times. The chain employs TRBV28 and TRBJ2-7; 14 bases line up with TRBD2. V lost 3 bases and J lost 0; bases outside the gene matches: 7. CDR3 length equals 18 residues. Per germline, CDR1 MDHEN and CDR2 SYDVKM. CDR3 sequence (DNA): TGTGCCAGCAGTTTCCCGGGACTAGCGGGAGCGAGCTCCTACGAGCAGTACTTC. Translating it yields CASSFPGLAGASSYEQYF. The full variable domain, rest sourced from reference TRBV28 and TRBJ2-7, is DVKVTQSSRYLVKRTGEKVFLECVQDMDHENMFWYRQDPGLGLRLIYFSYDVKMKEKGDIPEGYSVSREKKERFSLILESASTNQTSMYLCASSFPGLAGASSYEQYFGPGTRLTVT.

This clonotype was recorded at least ten times. The gene calls are TRBV20-1 and TRBJ2-3; 8 nucleotides match TRBD2. The germline V gene encodes CDR1 DFQATT and CDR2 SNEGSKA (reference sequence). V trimming: 1 base; J trimming: 2 bases; junction bases outside the gene matches: 5. This CDR3 is built from 15 residues. CDR3 nucleotides: TGCAGTGCTAGAGTCCTAGCGGGCCTCACAGATACGCAGTATTTT. Amino acid sequence: CSARVLAGLTDTQYF.

This clonotype was counted between two and nine times. The CDR3 DNA reads TGCGCCAGCAGCTTGGGACCAGGAGGATCGCCCCAGCATTTT. It specifies CASSLGPGGSPQHF. The V call is TRBV5-1, the J call TRBJ1-5, with D uncertain. This CDR3 contains 14 residues. V gave up 0 bases and J gave up 9 bases, with 13 bases separating them. CDR1 SGHRS and CDR2 YFSETQ come from the germline V gene.

The V call is TRBV12-3 or TRBV12-4, the J call TRBJ2-5; the D gene is possibly TRBD1 (7 bases). The CDR3 runs to 14 residues. Between the trimmed V and J ends, which lost 4 bases and 2 bases, there was a span of 11 bases. CDR3 protein: CASSSAGGQETQYF. Here the CDR3 DNA reads TGTGCCAGCAGTTCCGCAGGGGGGCAAGAGACCCAGTACTTC.

V gene TRBV6-2 or TRBV6-3 combines with J gene TRBJ2-7, with a weak D call TRBD2 (5 bases). The length of the CDR3 is 15 residues. Per the germline V gene, CDR1 is MNHEY and CDR2 is SVGEGT. V shed 2 bases and J shed 0 bases, with 11 bases lying between them. The CDR3 reads CASSYQRLPSYEQYF. The CDR3 nucleotides read TGTGCCAGCAGTTACCAGAGACTACCCTCCTACGAGCAGTACTTC.

This clonotype has more than one count but fewer than ten. The chain combines TRBV7-6 with TRBJ2-7, with unresolved D. V was pared by 2 bases and J by 0 bases, with 5 bases between. The CDR3 is 13 residues long. Germline V gives CDR1 SGHVS, CDR2 FNYEAQ. The CDR3 loop is CASSLQYSYEQYF. The CDR3 DNA is TGTGCCAGCAGCTTACAGTACTCCTACGAGCAGTACTTC.

The J gene is TRBJ1-1, the V gene TRBV7-2; the D is unclear. Germline CDR1 is SGHTA and CDR2 is FQGNSA. CDR3 length: 14 amino acids. The germline V and J ends were trimmed by 5 bases and 1 base, with 11 bases remaining between them. The CDR3 reads CASSLRAPNTEAFF. The CDR3 nucleotides read TGTGCCAGCAGCCTCCGGGCCCCGAACACTGAAGCTTTCTTT.